The 5 T cell receptor beta chains given below trace back to one sample, sequenced in a study of T cells in Graves' hyperthyroidism and ophthalmopathy (dated by TCRdb to about 2019). The library was made by multiplex PCR. Instrument used: Illumina HiSeq 2000. The TCR beta CDR3 regions were amplified from the RNA transcripts. A first-round RT-PCR of the TCR CDR3 used the HTBI primer set with the Qiagen OneStep RT-PCR kit. TCRdb reran the public reads through fastp at Q25 and MiXCR, keeping productive beta chains. CDR3 protein duplicates are merged, each entry listing the most common genes and DNA. The sample has 490,000 or so distinct CDR3 sequences on record, approximately 49% of them singletons. The top ten clonotypes cover about two fifths of the sample. The specimen sequenced was peripheral blood or thyroid tissue (not recorded which). Receptors originate from an adult woman with Graves' disease, either hyperthyroidism or ophthalmopathy (not recorded which).

In its sample, this clonotype was seen once. V usage is TRBV13 and J usage is TRBJ2-5; D is perhaps TRBD1 or TRBD2 (6 bases each). This CDR3 contains 13 residues. Per the germline V gene, CDR1 is PRHDT and CDR2 is FYEKMQ (reference sequence). CDR3 amino acids: CARTGAQQETQYF. The CDR3 bases are TGTGCTAGAACGGGGGCACAGCAAGAGACCCAGTACTTC.

This clonotype was counted only a few times. The genes are TRBV9 and TRBJ2-3; D is perhaps TRBD1 (5 bases). This CDR3 region has 14 residues. CDR1 and CDR2 (germline): SGDLS, YYNGEE. V was shortened by 10 bases and J by 1 base, with 16 bases between the two germline ends. The chain's CDR3 is CASKAGLGTDTQYF. The CDR3 DNA reads as TGTGCCTCCAAGGCAGGGCTTGGCACAGATACGCAGTATTTT. Complete variable domain (other parts from reference TRBV9 and TRBJ2-3): DSGVTQTPKHLITATGQRVTLRCSPRSGDLSVYWYQQSLDQGLQFLIQYYNGEERAKGNILERFSAQQFPDLHSELNLSSLELGDSALYFCASKAGLGTDTQYFGPGTRLTVL.

The chain has TRBV7-2 and TRBJ2-2; tentatively, D is TRBD1 (6 bases). V shed 6 bases and J shed 1 base, with 15 bases lying between them. The germline CDR1 and CDR2 sequences are SGHTA and FQGNSA. The length of the CDR3 is 16 residues. Written as DNA, the CDR3 is TGTGCCAGCAGTCATCCGGGACACCTGAACACCGGGGAGCTGTTTTTT. Amino acids: CASSHPGHLNTGELFF.

The table lists this clonotype with many counts. A much larger clone is a single base away; this may be a read error. V usage is TRBV2 and J usage is TRBJ2-5, with D possibly TRBD1 on 6 matching bases. Trimming left V 8 bases short and J 5 bases short, with 18 bases between. CDR3 length: 14 amino acids. Germline CDR1 is SNHLY and CDR2 is FYNNEI. The CDR3 region is CASCWDTSAETQYF. The CDR3 DNA follows: TGTGCCAGCTGCTGGGACACGAGTGCGGAGACCCAGTACTTC.

There are a few counts of this clonotype. This CDR3 is CSVESSGTATGELFF. The CDR3 DNA sequence: TGCAGCGTTGAGTCTAGCGGTACGGCCACCGGGGAGCTGTTTTTT. J is TRBJ2-2 and V is TRBV29-1; 7 bases are shared with TRBD2. The CDR3 extends over 15 amino acids. With V trimmed by 3 bases and J by 4 bases, 8 bases remained unmatched. Germline V gene data show CDR1 as SQVTM and CDR2 as ANQGSEA.